This is a list of T cell receptor beta chains from one sample in a study of blood T cell repertoires in COVID-19. Profiling relied on immunoSEQ multiplex PCR, and the TCRdb table lists in-frame clones only, not all of them. The sample carries around 130,000 clones, 70% to 90% recorded once. Sequencing was carried out using peripheral blood. The receptor source for this set is a human donor in a cohort sampled during active COVID-19. Each CDR3 is given with its conserved first and last residue.

V,J,CDR3
TRBV6-5,TRBJ1-2,CANAQGGYGYTF
TRBV28,TRBJ2-3,CASSLVAGGLEDTQYF
TRBV4-1,TRBJ2-5,CASSQNGGMRVGRQETQYF
TRBV2,TRBJ1-1,CASQQGVNTEAFF
TRBV7-2,TRBJ2-1,CASSLRPAGSNEQFF
TRBV15,TRBJ1-2,CATSRGRTEGYGYTF
TRBV27,TRBJ2-1,CASSSRTSGGGNYNEQFF
TRBV11-2,TRBJ2-1,CASRPTGGWEQFF
TRBV28,TRBJ2-7,CASSPQLAGGFYEQYF
TRBV2,TRBJ1-5,CASNREGGNQPQHF
TRBV7-9,TRBJ1-6,CASSPRQGDSPLHF
TRBV30,TRBJ2-1,CAWSAGSSYNEQFF
TRBV10-3,TRBJ1-1,CAIRDRVSTEAFF
TRBV10-1,TRBJ2-3,CASKESGTDTQYF
TRBV28,TRBJ2-2,CASSLDVPSGVAGELFF
TRBV5-1,TRBJ2-7,CASSLAVGGPLSYEQYF
TRBV24-1,TRBJ2-1,CATSDLQGSQFF
TRBV18,TRBJ2-1,CASSPPLAGSYNEQFF
TRBV30,TRBJ1-5,CAWSPGPSYSNQPQHF
TRBV6-5,TRBJ1-1,CASSLPLRVNTEAFF
TRBV4-1,TRBJ2-7,CASSQDPGGSHYEQYF
TRBV28,TRBJ2-1,CASSRDSLLSYNEQFF
TRBV19,TRBJ1-4,CASSIDGGDGATNEKLFF
TRBV14,TRBJ2-2,CASSQGGGPLTGELFF
TRBV7-2,TRBJ1-2,CASSFQGNYGYTF
TRBV4-1,TRBJ2-7,CASSSGTGAYEQYF
TRBV19,TRBJ2-2,CATLAGTYTGELFF
TRBV19,TRBJ2-7,CASSAGVFSYEQYF
TRBV7-9,TRBJ1-4,CASTSPGQGVKKLFF
TRBV6-5,TRBJ1-4,CASSYRGRMTNEKLFF
TRBV9,TRBJ2-7,CASSVAGLGGEQYF
TRBV7-2,TRBJ2-7,CASSLGTSDYEQYF
TRBV5-1,TRBJ2-7,CASSFTGGEQYF
TRBV6-5,TRBJ1-1,CASSYEGGVGAEAFF
TRBV6-1,TRBJ1-1,CASSEDGRVGTEAFF
TRBV12-3/TRBV12-4,TRBJ1-2,CASNQDRGNGYTF
TRBV2,TRBJ2-5,CASSERSTETQYF
TRBV15,TRBJ2-7,CATSRIAGVGYEQYF
TRBV20-1,TRBJ2-1,CSASSGGSSYNEQFF
TRBV7-3,TRBJ2-7,CASRDRGMGSYEQYF
TRBV2,TRBJ1-1,CASSGQGNTEAFF
TRBV7-9,TRBJ2-1,CASSTFGQGLNNEQFF
TRBV5-6,TRBJ2-3,CASSGGLAGATGSTDTQYF
TRBV6-5,TRBJ1-1,CASSYRSGDEAFF
TRBV9,TRBJ2-6,CASSPTGGSSGANVLTF
TRBV5-1,TRBJ1-4,CASSPGTQNEKLFF
TRBV19,TRBJ1-1,CASSIETGGTEAFF
TRBV19,TRBJ2-2,CASHVGANTGELFF